This TCR beta chain is drawn from a study of T cell responses to AZD1222 COVID-19 vaccine. Study observations and caveats: Donors, mostly white British, included more females; clonal diversity was possibly underestimated.

Pooling of second doses given at about 4 or about 12 weeks was done. This clone came up once. Its antigen is unidentified. The protocol was immunoSEQ multiplex PCR, while the TCRdb copy is restricted to in-frame clones and leaves out a portion. The data contain 190,000 or so clones, roughly 92% of them seen just once; the ten biggest clones take up around 1%. The CDR3 runs to 16 residues. Germline V gives CDR1 LNHDA, CDR2 SQIVND (reference sequence). V lost 6 bases, J lost 3 bases, and 13 bases stayed unmatched. This specimen was peripheral blood, taken 28 days after the second AZD1222 dose. This sequence joins TRBV19 and TRBJ1-2; 7 positions match TRBD1. This clonotype originated in an adult who received the AZD1222 COVID-19 vaccine. CDR3 nucleotides: TGTGCCAGTAGCGACCAAGGACAGGTTTGGTACTATGGCTACACCTTC. It encodes CASSDQGQVWYYGYTF.